This T cell receptor beta chain was identified in a study of beta chain features in type 1 diabetes. Study-level results: Significant though moderate, a shortening of TCRB CDR3s appeared in all four CD4+ subsets of Type 1 diabetes patients.

Investigators reverse transcribed all isolated RNA, so they sequenced expressed TCRB transcripts. Clones were sequenced by immunoSEQ multiplex PCR, and TCRdb holds only the in-frame ones, with some missing. The sample consists of tens of thousands of clones, more than 40% of them appearing once. This CDR3 is built from 15 residues. Germline V lookup: CDR1 LNHNV, CDR2 YYDKDF (reference sequence). V was clipped by 8 bases and J by 2 bases; unmatched bases: 7. This clone was seen a few times. Its specificity is not known. The sequencing sample was made of central memory CD4+ T cells from blood. The receptor was derived from a woman aged 18 to 35 in good health. This sequence joins TRBV15 and TRBJ2-5; 11 bases map to TRBD2. CDR3 amino acids: CATSSSGGPQETQYF. In nucleotides, the CDR3 is TGTGCCACCTCCTCTAGCGGGGGGCCGCAAGAGACCCAGTACTTC.